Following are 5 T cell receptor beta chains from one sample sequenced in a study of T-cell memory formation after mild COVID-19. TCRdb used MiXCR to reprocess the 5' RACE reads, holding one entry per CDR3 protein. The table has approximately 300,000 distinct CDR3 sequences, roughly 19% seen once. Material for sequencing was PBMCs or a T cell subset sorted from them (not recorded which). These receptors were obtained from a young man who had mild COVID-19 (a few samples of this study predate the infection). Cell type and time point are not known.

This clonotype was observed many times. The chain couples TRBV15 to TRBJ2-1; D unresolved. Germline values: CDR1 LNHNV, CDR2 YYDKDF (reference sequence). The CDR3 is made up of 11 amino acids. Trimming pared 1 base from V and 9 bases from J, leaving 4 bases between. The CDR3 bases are TGTGCCACCAGCAGAGTTGGTGAGCAGTTCTTC. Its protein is CATSRVGEQFF.

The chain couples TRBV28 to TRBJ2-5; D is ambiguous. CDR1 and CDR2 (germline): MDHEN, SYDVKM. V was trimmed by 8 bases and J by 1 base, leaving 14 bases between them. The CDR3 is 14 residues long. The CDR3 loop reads CASRRTVGQETQYF. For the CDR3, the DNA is TGTGCCAGCCGGCGTACGGTCGGCCAAGAGACCCAGTACTTC. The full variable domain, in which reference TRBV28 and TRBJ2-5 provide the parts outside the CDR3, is DVKVTQSSRYLVKRTGEKVFLECVQDMDHENMFWYRQDPGLGLRLIYFSYDVKMKEKGDIPEGYSVSREKKERFSLILESASTNQTSMYLCASRRTVGQETQYFGPGTRLLVL.

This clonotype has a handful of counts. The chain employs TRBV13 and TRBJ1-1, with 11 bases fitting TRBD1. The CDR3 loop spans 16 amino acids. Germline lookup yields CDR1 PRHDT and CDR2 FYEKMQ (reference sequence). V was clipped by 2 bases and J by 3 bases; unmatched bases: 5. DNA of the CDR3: TGTGCCAGCAGCTTAATGGGGACAGGGGGTCACACTGAAGCTTTCTTT. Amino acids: CASSLMGTGGHTEAFF.

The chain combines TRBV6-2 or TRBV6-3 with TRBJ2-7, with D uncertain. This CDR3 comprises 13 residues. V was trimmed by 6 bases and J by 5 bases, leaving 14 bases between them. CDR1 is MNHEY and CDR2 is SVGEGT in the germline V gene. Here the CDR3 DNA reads TGTGCCAGCAGCGCAGGCCCCTTCGACGAGCAGTACGTC. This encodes CASSAGPFDEQYV.

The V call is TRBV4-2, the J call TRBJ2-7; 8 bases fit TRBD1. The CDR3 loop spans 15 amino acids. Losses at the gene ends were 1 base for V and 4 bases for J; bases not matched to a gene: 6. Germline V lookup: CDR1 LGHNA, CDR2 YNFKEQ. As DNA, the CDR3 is TGTGCCAGCAGCCAAGCAGGGGGCGAGTGGTACGAGCAGTACTTC. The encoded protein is CASSQAGGEWYEQYF.